This TCR beta chain is from a study of blood T cells in healthy people across ages. The study, taken as a whole, reports: Older age went with lower TCR beta diversity per million T cells, in a roughly linear way. Both naive CD4+ cell counts and diversity were greater in long-lived donors than in aged donors.

The authors ran a second PCR of roughly 6 to 12 cycles using a sample-barcoded 5' primer and a J-beta primer mix. A 12-random-nucleotide template-switch adaptor tagged each cDNA molecule. TCRdb re-called the 5' RACE reads with MiXCR, one entry per CDR3 protein. The profile covers over 1,300,000 distinct CDR3 sequences, with roughly 59% appearing a single time and roughly 6.3% taken by the ten largest. About this clonotype itself: Its antigen is not known. Here the CDR3 omits its conserved ending phenylalanine or tryptophan, so a read error is the likely source.

CDR3 length: 19 amino acids. The V segment lost 0 bases and the J segment 1 base; nucleotides outside the gene matches: 8. This TCR came from a man aged 18-30 years in good health. Sequenced sample: blood. V usage is TRBV12-3 or TRBV12-4 and J usage is TRBJ2-3; 12 positions match TRBD2. The CDR3: CASSLARRTSGVRTDTQYS. Written as DNA, the CDR3 is TGTGCCAGCAGTTTAGCGCGAAGGACTAGCGGGGTCCGCACAGATACGCAGTATTCT.